A selection of T cell receptor beta chains follows, all from one sample in a study of tumor and adjacent non-tumor tissue in lung cancer. MiXCR, run by TCRdb on the multiplex PCR reads, gives a single entry per CDR3 protein. Here the sample spans about 140,000 distinct CDR3 sequences, approximately 66% being singletons. The sequenced sample consisted of lung tumor tissue. The receptor source for this set is a man aged 60-69 years with small cell lung cancer. Each CDR3 is given with its conserved first and last residue. A D gene is named only where the DNA matches it firmly. Some rows have no size entry. The others give once, few or many, or a class for an expanded clone.

>-|TRBJ2-1|-|TRBV28
TGTGTCAGCAGTATAGGGGCCTACAATGAGCAGTTCTTC
CVSSIGAYNEQFF
>-|TRBJ2-7|-|TRBV11-2
TGTGCCAGCAGGATGAAAACAGGAAGCTCCTACGAGCAGTACTTC
CASRMKTGSSYEQYF
>TRBD2|TRBJ2-3|few|TRBV11-2
TGTGCCAGCACCTTAGCGGGTGAGACAGATACACAGTATTTT
CASTLAGETDTQYF
>-|TRBJ2-3|-|TRBV12-3/TRBV12-4
TGTGCCAGCAGTTTTTACCCTGCTGCGCAGTATTTT
CASSFYPAAQYF
>TRBD1|TRBJ1-5|-|TRBV20-1
TGCATTGCCCTGGGACAGGGTAATCAGCCTCAGCATTTT
CIALGQGNQPQHF
>-|TRBJ1-1|-|TRBV12-3/TRBV12-4
TGTGCCAGCAGTCTAGGGGGACACGGGAACACTGAAGCTTTCTTT
CASSLGGHGNTEAFF
>-|TRBJ1-5|-|TRBV20-1
TGCAGTGCTCCTTTGGGGAGAGGAGGACCCCAGCATTTT
CSAPLGRGGPQHF
>TRBD2|TRBJ2-1|many|TRBV11-2
TGTGCCAGCAGTACTCCGACTAGCCCCTACAATGAGCAGTTCTTC
CASSTPTSPYNEQFF
>TRBD2|TRBJ2-1|many|TRBV20-1
TGCAGTGCCGACTCGACTAGCGAAATACATGAGCAGTTCTTC
CSADSTSEIHEQFF
>-|TRBJ2-1|once|TRBV29-1
TGCAGCGTTGAATATCTGGATAGTGGCAACTACAATGTGCAGTTCTTC
CSVEYLDSGNYNVQFF
>TRBD2|TRBJ2-1|-|TRBV11-2
TGTGCCGGCAGCTACCTAGCGGGAGGAAGGAATGAGCAGTTCTTC
CAGSYLAGGRNEQFF
>-|TRBJ2-1|-|TRBV12-3/TRBV12-4
TGTGCCAGCAGTTTCAGGGTGAGACATGTGCCCTCGAATGAGCAGTTCTTC
CASSFRVRHVPSNEQFF